These T cell receptor beta chains were read from a single sample in a study of shared clonotypes between healthy human individuals. Repertoires were generated with immunoSEQ multiplex PCR, while TCRdb's copy carries only in-frame clones and drops some. Here the sample spans about 230,000 clones, 50% to 80% being singletons. Sample: memory CD4+ T cells sorted from blood. These TCRs come from a man aged 30-40 years in good health. The CDR3 runs from the conserved cysteine through the conserved F or W. The D gene is left open where the match is weak. The size entry is marked missing in some rows and otherwise reads once, few, many or a size class.

D,V,J,size,CDR3,DNA
NA,TRBV19,TRBJ2-5,NA,CASSIVTGAEETQYF,TGTGCCAGTAGTATAGTAACGGGGGCGGAAGAGACCCAGTACTTC
NA,TRBV27,TRBJ1-2,many,CASSSQNTPGYTF,TGTGCCAGCAGTTCGCAAAACACACCTGGCTACACCTTC
TRBD1,TRBV19,TRBJ1-5,NA,CASSTGTAGQPQHF,TGTGCCAGTAGTACGGGGACAGCAGGTCAGCCCCAGCATTTT
TRBD2,TRBV11-2,TRBJ2-3,NA,CASSRPVGTSQDTQYF,TGTGCCAGCAGCCGACCCGTCGGGACTAGTCAAGATACGCAGTATTTT
TRBD1,TRBV30,TRBJ2-7,NA,CAWSEVQGQVLYEQYF,TGTGCCTGGAGTGAGGTCCAAGGACAGGTCTTGTACGAGCAGTACTTC
NA,TRBV4-2,TRBJ2-5,NA,CASSQESGRRETQYF,TGTGCCAGCAGCCAAGAATCAGGGAGGCGGGAGACCCAGTACTTC
NA,TRBV19,TRBJ1-5,NA,CASKGGGAPPNSNQPQHF,TGTGCCAGTAAGGGGGGAGGGGCCCCTCCCAATAGCAATCAGCCCCAGCATTTT
NA,TRBV18,TRBJ2-7,NA,CASSESTRASSSYEQYF,TGTGCCAGCTCGGAGAGTACCAGGGCGTCGAGCTCCTACGAGCAGTACTTC
TRBD1,TRBV2,TRBJ1-1,NA,CASSLWGQDTEAFF,TGTGCCAGCAGTCTTTGGGGACAGGACACTGAAGCTTTCTTT
NA,TRBV14,TRBJ2-7,NA,CASSQVYGGVEQYF,TGTGCCAGCAGCCAAGTCTACGGTGGGGTCGAGCAGTACTTC
NA,TRBV6-6,TRBJ2-7,few,CASKVVRGLSYEQYF,TGTGCCAGCAAGGTTGTACGGGGTTTGTCCTACGAGCAGTACTTC
TRBD1,TRBV7-9,TRBJ2-7,NA,CASSLTGHKHEQYF,TGTGCCAGCAGCTTGACAGGGCATAAGCACGAGCAGTACTTC
TRBD1,TRBV19,TRBJ2-7,few,CASSFPGQGKQYF,TGTGCCAGTAGTTTCCCGGGACAGGGGAAGCAGTACTTC
NA,TRBV11-2,TRBJ2-2,once,CASSSAGGRDTGELFF,TGTGCCAGCAGCTCCGCTGGGGGGCGGGACACCGGGGAGCTGTTTTTT
NA,TRBV5-1,TRBJ2-6,NA,CASSFRPSGANVLTF,TGCGCCAGCAGCTTCCGCCCCTCTGGGGCCAACGTCCTGACTTTC